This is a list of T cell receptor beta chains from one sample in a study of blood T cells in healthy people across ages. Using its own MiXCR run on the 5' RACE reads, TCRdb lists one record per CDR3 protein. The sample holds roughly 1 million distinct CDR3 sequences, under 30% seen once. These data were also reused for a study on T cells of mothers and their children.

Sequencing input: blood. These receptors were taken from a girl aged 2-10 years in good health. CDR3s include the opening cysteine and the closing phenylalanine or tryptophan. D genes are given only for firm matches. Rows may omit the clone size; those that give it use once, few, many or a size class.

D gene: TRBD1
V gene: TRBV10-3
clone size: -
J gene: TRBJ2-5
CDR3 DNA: TGTGCCATTATGAGCCGGGACAGGAAAGGACGGGAGACCCAGTACTTC
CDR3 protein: CAIMSRDRKGRETQYF

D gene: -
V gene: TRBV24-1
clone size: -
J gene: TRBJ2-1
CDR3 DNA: TGTGCCACCAGTGATTCGCACATGGGACAAGCATACAATGAGCAGTTCTTC
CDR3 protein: CATSDSHMGQAYNEQFF

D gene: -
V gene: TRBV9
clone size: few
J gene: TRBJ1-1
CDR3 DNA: TGTGCCAGCAGTCTGGGAGGCAGCCATGAAGCTTTCTTT
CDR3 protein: CASSLGGSHEAFF

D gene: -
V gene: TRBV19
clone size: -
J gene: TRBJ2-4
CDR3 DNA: TGTGCCAGTAGTATAATCTCCAAGGACAAAAACATTCAGTACTTC
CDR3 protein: CASSIISKDKNIQYF

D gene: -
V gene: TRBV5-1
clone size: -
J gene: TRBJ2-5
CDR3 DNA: TGCGCCAGCAGCTTGACTAAGGGGAAGATGGGAGAGACCCAGTACTTC
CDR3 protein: CASSLTKGKMGETQYF

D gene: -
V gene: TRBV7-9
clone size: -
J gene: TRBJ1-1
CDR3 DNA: TGTGCCAGCAGCTTAGTTCAGAGGAACACTGAAGCTTTCTTT
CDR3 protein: CASSLVQRNTEAFF

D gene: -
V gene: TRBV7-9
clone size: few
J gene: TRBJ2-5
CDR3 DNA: TGTGCCAGCAGCTCCCTTGGCTTTAGATCGAGGATGGAGACCCAGTACTTC
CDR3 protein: CASSSLGFRSRMETQYF

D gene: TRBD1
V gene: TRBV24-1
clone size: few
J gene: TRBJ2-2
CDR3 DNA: TGTGCCACCAGTGATCGTGCCGGGACAGGGGTTTACGGGGAGCTGTTTTTT
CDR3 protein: CATSDRAGTGVYGELFF

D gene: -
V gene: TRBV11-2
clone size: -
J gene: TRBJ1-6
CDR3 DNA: TGTGCCAGCAGCTTAACGATTATAGATTCACCCCTCCACTTT
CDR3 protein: CASSLTIIDSPLHF

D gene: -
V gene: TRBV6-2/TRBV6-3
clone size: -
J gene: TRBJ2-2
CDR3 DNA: TGTGCCAGCAGTTACACCTGGACGGGTACCGGGGAGCTGTTTTTT
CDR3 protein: CASSYTWTGTGELFF

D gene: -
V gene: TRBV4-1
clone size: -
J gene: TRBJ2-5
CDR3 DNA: TGCGCCAGCAGCCGAGAAGGGAGTTTAGGGGAGACCCAGTACTTC
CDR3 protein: CASSREGSLGETQYF

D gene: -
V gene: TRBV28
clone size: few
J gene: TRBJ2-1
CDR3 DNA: TGTGCCAGCAGCGCCGGATCTGAGCAGTTCTTC
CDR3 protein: CASSAGSEQFF

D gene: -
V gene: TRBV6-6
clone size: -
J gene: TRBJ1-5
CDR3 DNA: TGTGTCAGCGGGGAGGGAAGACAGCCCCAGCATTTT
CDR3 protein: CVSGEGRQPQHF

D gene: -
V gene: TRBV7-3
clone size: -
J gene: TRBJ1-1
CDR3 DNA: TGTGCCAGCAGCTCGGCGGCTTTCTTT
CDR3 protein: CASSSAAFF

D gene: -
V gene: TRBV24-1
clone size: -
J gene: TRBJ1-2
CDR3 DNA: TGTGCCACCAGTGAAGGGGGGTATGGCTACACCTTC
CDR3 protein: CATSEGGYGYTF

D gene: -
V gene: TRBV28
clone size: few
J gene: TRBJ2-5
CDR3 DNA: TGTGCCAGCAGTGCAGCGGGCCTCCAAGAGACCCAGTACTTC
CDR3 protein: CASSAAGLQETQYF

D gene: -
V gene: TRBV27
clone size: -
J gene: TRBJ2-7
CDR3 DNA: TGTGCCAGCAGTTTAAAGGCGTTCCCCTACGAGCAGTACTTC
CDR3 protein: CASSLKAFPYEQYF

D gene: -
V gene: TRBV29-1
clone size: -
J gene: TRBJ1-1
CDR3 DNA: TGCAGCGGAGGGGTCCCGAACACTGAAGCTTTCTTT
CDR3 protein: CSGGVPNTEAFF

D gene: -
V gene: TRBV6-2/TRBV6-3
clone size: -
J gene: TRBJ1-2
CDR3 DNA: TGTGCCAGCAGGCCACGGGGGGCGAACTATGGCTACACCTTC
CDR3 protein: CASRPRGANYGYTF

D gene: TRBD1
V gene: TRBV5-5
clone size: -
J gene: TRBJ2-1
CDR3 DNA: TGTGCCAGCAGCACGGGGACAGGGGACGAGCAGTTCTTC
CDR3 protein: CASSTGTGDEQFF

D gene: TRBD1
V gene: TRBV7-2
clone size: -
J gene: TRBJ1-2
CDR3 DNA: TGTGCCAGCAGCTTTACCGGGACAGGGATGAGTGGCTACACCTTC
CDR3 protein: CASSFTGTGMSGYTF

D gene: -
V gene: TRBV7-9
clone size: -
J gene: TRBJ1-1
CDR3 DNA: TGTGCCAGCAGCTTAGGAGAGAAGCCAGCTTTCTTT
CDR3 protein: CASSLGEKPAFF

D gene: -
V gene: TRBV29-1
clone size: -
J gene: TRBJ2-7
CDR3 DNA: TGCAGCGTTGAAATGGGGGGTCTACTCGAGCAGTACTTC
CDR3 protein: CSVEMGGLLEQYF

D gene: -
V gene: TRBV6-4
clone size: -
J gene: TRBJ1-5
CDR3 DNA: TGTGAAAGAGGGGAGCAGCCCCAGCATTTT
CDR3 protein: CERGEQPQHF

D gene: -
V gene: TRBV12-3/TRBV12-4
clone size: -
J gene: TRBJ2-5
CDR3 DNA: TGTGCCAGCACCCCACAGGGTAGCTCCTTAGAGACCCAGTACTTC
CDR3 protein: CASTPQGSSLETQYF

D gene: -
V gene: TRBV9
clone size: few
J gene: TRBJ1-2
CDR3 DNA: TGTGCCAGCAGCCCTCTGGGACGGAAAAAAGCCGTCTATGGCTACACCTTC
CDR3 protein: CASSPLGRKKAVYGYTF